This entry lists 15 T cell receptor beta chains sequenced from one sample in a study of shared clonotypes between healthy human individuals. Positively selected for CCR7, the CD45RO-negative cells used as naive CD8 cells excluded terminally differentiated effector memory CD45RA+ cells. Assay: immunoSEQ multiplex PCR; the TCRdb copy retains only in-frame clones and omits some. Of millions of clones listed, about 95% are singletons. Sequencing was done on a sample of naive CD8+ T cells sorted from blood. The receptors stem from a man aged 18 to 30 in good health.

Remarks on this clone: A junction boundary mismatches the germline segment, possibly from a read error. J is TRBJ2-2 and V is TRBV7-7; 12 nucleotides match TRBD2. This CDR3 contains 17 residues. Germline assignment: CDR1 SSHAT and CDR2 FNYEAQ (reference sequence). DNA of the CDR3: TGTGCTAGCAGCCCTAGCGGGGGGGCCGGAAGCACCGGGGAGCTGTTTTTT. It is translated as CASSPSGGAGSTGELFF.

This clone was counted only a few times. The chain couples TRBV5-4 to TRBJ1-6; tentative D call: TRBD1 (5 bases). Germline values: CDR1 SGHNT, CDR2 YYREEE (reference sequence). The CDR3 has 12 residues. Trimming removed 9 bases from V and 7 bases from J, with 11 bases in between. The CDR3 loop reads CATWEGNSPLHF. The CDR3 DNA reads TGTGCCACCTGGGAGGGGAATTCACCCCTCCACTTT.

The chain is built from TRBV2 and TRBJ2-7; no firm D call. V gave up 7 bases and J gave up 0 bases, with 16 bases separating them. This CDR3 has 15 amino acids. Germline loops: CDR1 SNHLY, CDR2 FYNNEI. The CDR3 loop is CASKTAPHLSYEQYF. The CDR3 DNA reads TGTGCCAGCAAGACGGCCCCTCATCTCTCCTACGAGCAGTACTTC.

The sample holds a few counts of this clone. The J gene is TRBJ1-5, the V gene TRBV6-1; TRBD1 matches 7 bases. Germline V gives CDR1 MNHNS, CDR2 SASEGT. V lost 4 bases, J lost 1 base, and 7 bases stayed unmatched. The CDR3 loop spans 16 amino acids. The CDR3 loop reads CASSAGTVGSNQPQHF. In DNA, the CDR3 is TGTGCCAGCAGTGCCGGGACAGTTGGCAGCAATCAGCCCCAGCATTTT.

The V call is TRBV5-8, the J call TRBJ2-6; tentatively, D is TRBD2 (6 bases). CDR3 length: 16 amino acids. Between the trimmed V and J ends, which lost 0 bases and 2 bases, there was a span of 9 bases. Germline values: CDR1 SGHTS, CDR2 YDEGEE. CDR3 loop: CASSLVGGTGANVLTF. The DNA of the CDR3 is TGTGCCAGCAGCTTGGTTGGAGGGACTGGGGCCAACGTCCTGACTTTC.

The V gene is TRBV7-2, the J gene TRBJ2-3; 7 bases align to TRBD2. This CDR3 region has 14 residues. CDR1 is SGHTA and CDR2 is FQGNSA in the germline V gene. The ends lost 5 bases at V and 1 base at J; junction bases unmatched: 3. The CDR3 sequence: CASSLGLGTDTQYF. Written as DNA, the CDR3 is TGTGCCAGCAGCCTCGGACTAGGCACAGATACGCAGTATTTT.

The CDR3 loop is CASTETGNTEAFF. Written as DNA, the CDR3 is TGTGCCAGCACTGAGACAGGGAACACTGAAGCTTTCTTT. The chain couples TRBV25-1 to TRBJ1-1; a weak D match, TRBD1 (6 bases). Trimming removed 7 bases at V and 1 base at J, with 10 bases between. CDR3 size: 13 residues. Per the germline V gene, CDR1 is MGHDK and CDR2 is SYGVNS.

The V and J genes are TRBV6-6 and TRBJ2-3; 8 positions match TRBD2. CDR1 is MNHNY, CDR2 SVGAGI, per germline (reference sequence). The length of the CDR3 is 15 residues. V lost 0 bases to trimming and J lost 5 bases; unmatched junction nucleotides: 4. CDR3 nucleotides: TGTGCCAGCAGTTACTCCGGGGGGGCGGGAGATACGCAGTATTTT. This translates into CASSYSGGAGDTQYF.

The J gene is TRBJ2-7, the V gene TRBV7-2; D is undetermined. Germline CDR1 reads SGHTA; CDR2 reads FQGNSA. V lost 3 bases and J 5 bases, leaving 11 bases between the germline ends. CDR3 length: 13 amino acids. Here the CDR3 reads CASSFLEGNEQYF. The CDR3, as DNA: TGTGCCAGCAGCTTTTTAGAAGGTAACGAGCAGTACTTC.

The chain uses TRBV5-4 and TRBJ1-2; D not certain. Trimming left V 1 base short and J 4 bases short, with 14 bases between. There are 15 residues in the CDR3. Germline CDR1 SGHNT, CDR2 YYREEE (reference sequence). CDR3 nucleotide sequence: TGTGCCAGCAGCTTGAATGGCGGTGAAATCTATGGCTACACCTTC. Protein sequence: CASSLNGGEIYGYTF.

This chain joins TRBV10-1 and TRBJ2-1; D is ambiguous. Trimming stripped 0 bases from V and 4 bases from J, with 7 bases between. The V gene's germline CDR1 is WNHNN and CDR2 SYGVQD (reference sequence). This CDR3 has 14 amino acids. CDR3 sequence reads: CASSESKSYNEQFF. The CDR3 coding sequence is TGCGCCAGCAGTGAGTCGAAGAGTTACAATGAGCAGTTCTTC.

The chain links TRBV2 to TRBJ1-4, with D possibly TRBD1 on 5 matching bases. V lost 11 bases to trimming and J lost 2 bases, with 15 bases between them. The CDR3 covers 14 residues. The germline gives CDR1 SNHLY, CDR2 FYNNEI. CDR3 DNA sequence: TGTGCCGTGGTCTTTTCAGGGACTAATGAAAAACTGTTTTTT. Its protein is CAVVFSGTNEKLFF.

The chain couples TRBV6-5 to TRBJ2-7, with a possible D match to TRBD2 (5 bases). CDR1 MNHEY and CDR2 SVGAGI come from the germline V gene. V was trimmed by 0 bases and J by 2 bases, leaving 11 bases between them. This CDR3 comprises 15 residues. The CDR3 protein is CASSYSRVATYEQYF. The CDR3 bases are TGTGCCAGCAGTTACTCGAGGGTAGCGACCTACGAGCAGTACTTC.

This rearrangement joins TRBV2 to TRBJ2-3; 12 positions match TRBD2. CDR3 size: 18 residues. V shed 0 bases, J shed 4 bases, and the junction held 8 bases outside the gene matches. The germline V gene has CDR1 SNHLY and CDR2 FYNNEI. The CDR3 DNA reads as TGTGCCAGCAGTGAAGCGCTTACGACTAGCGGGAGTTCAGATACGCAGTATTTT. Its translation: CASSEALTTSGSSDTQYF.

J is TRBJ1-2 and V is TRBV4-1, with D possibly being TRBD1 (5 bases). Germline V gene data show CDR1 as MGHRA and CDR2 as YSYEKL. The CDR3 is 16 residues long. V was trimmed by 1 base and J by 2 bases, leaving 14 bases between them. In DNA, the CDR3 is TGCGCCAGCAGCCAAGTCATCTGGGAGGGGAACTATGGCTACACCTTC. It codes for CASSQVIWEGNYGYTF.